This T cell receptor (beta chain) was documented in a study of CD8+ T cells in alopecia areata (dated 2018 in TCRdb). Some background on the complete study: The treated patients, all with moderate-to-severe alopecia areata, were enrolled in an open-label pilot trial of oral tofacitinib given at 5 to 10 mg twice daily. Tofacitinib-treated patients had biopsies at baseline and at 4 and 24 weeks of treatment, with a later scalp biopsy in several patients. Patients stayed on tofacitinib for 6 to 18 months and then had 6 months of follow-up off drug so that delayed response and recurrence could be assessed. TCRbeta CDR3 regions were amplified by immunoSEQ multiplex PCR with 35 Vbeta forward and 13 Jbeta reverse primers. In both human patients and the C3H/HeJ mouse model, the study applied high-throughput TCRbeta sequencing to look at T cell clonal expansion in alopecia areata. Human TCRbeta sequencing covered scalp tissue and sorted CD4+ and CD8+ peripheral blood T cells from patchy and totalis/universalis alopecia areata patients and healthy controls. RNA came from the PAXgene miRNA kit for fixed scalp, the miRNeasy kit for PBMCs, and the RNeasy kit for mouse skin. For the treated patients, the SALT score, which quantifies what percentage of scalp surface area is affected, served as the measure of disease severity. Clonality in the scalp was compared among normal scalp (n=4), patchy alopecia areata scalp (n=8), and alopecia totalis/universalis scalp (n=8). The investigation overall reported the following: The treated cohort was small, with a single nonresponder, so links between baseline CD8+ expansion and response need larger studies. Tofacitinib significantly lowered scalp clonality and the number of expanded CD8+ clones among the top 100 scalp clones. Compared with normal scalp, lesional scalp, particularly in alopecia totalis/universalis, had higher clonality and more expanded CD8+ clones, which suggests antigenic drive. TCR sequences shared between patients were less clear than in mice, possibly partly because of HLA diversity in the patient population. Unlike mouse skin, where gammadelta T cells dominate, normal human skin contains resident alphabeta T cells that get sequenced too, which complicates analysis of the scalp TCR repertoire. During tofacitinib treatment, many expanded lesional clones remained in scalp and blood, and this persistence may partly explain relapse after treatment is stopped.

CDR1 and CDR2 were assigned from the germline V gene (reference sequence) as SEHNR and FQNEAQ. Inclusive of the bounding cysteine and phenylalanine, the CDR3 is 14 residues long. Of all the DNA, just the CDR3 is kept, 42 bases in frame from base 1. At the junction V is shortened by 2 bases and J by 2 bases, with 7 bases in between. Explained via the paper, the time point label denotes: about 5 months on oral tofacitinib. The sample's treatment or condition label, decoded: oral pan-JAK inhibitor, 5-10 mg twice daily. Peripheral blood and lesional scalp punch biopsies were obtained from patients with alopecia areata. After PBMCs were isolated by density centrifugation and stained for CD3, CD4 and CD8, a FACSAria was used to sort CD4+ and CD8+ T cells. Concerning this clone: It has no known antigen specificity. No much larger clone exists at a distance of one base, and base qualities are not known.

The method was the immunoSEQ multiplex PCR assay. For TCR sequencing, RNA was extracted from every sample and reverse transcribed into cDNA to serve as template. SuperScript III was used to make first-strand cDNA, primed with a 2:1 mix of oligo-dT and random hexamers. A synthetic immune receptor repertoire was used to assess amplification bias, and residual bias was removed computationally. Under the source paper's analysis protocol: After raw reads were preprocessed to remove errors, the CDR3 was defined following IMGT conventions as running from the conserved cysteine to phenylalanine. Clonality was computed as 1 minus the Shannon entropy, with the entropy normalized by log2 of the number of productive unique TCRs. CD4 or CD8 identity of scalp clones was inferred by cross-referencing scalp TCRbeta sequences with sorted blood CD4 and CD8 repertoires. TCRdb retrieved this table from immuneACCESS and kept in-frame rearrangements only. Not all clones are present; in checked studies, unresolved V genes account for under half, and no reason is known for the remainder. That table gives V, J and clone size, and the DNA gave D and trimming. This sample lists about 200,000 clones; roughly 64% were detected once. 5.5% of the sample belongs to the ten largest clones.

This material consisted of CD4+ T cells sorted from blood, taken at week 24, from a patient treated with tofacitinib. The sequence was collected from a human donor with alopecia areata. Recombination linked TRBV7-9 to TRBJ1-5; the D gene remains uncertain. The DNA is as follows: TGTGCCAGCAGCTTATCCAACGGCAATCAGCCCCAGCATTTT. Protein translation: CASSLSNGNQPQHF.